This T cell receptor beta chain is from a study of Ad26.COV2.S vaccination and SARS-CoV-2 variants. The CDR3 extends over 23 amino acids. The germline CDR1 and CDR2 sequences are SGHVS and FQNEAQ. The junction had 25 bases not matched to a gene; V was cut back by 5 bases and J by 2 bases. Overall study results and limits: There was a possibility that the TCR breadth and depth analyses underestimated total T cell responses.

Stated treatment: over 15 received Ad26.COV2.S at low or high dose, single or two shots; several received placebo; per-sample allocation not given. Sampling took place 63 days after the first vaccine or placebo injection. Worth noting for this clone: Antigen specificity is unknown.

Sequencing was performed with immunoSEQ multiplex PCR; in TCRdb, only in-frame clones are kept and a portion is missing. The data show hundreds of thousands of clones, with 86% seen just once and approximately 11% held by the top ten. The receptor's source is a person between 18 and 65 years old who received the Ad26.COV2.S COVID-19 vaccine or a placebo. The sequencing used peripheral blood, collected in a trial of Ad26.COV2.S vaccine versus placebo. The chain combines TRBV7-8 with TRBJ2-6, with TRBD2 matching 9 bases. CDR3 nucleotide sequence: TGTGCCAGCAGCCCTTGGGTCACTAGCGGGCCAGCCGTCGGGGGGGCTGGGGCCAACGTCCTGACTTTC. Its protein product is CASSPWVTSGPAVGGAGANVLTF.